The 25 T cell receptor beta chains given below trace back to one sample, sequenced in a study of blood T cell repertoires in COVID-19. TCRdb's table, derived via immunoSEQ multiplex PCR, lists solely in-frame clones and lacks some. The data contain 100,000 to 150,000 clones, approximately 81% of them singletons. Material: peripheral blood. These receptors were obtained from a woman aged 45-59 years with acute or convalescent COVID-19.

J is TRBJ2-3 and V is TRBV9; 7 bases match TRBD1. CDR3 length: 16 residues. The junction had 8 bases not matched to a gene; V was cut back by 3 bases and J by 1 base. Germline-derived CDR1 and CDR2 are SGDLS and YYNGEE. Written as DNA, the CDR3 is TGTGCCAGCAGCGCCTCCGGGACAGAAGGCACAGATACGCAGTATTTT. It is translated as CASSASGTEGTDTQYF.

CDR3 protein: CASSIDRRQNTEAFF. The CDR3 coding sequence is TGTGCCAGTAGTATAGATCGCAGACAGAACACTGAAGCTTTCTTT. This sequence joins TRBV19 and TRBJ1-1; D unresolved. The CDR3 length is 15 residues. In germline, CDR1 is LNHDA, CDR2 SQIVND (reference sequence). Trimming shortened V by 0 bases and J by 1 base, and 9 bases separated the two germline ends.

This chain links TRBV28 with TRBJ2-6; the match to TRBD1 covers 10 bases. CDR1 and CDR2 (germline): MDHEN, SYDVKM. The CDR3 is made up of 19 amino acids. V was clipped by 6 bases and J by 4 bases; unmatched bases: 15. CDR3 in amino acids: CASSFPGQGTPWGANVLTF. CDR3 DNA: TGTGCCAGCAGCTTTCCGGGACAGGGGACCCCTTGGGGGGCCAACGTCCTGACTTTC. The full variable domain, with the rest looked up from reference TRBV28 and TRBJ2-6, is DVKVTQSSRYLVKRTGEKVFLECVQDMDHENMFWYRQDPGLGLRLIYFSYDVKMKEKGDIPEGYSVSREKKERFSLILESASTNQTSMYLCASSFPGQGTPWGANVLTFGAGSRLTVL.

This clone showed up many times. The CDR3 DNA follows: TGTGCCAGCGAGACCTACGAGCAGTACTTC. Translating gives CASETYEQYF. The chain links TRBV2 to TRBJ2-7; D is uncertain. This CDR3 contains 10 residues. CDR1 is SNHLY, CDR2 FYNNEI, per germline. Trimming pared 8 bases from V and 2 bases from J, leaving 4 bases between.

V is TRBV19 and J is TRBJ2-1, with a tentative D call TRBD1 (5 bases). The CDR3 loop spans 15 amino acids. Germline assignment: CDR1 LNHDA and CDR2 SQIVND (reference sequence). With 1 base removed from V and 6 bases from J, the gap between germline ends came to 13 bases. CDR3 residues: CASSIGDSRINEQFF. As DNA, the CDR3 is TGTGCCAGTAGTATAGGCGACAGCAGGATCAATGAGCAGTTCTTC.

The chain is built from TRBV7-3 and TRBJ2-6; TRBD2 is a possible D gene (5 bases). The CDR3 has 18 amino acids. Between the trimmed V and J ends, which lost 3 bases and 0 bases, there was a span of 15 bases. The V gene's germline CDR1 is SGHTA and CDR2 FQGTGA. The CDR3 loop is CASSFTVLAHSGANVLTF. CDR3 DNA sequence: TGTGCCAGCAGCTTCACCGTTCTAGCCCACTCTGGGGCCAACGTCCTGACTTTC.

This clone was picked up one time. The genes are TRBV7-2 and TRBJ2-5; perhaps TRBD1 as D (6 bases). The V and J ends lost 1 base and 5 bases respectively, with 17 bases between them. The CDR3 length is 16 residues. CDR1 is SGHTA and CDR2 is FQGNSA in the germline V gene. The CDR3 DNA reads TGTGCCAGCAGCTTAGGGGTGACAGGCAGAGGGGAGACCCAGTACTTC. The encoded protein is CASSLGVTGRGETQYF.

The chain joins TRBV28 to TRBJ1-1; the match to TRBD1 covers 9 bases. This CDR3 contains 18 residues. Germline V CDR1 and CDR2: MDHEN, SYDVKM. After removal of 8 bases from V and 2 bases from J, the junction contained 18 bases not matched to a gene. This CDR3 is CASRPAGTGRRGNTEAFF. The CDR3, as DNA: TGTGCCAGCCGTCCCGCCGGGACAGGGCGAAGAGGTAACACTGAAGCTTTCTTT.

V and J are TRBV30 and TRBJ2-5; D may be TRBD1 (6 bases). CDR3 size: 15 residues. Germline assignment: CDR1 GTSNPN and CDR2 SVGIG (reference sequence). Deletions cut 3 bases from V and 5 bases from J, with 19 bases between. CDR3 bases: TGTGCCTGGAGACCGTGGGGACACCCTTTCGAGACCCAGTACTTC. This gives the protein CAWRPWGHPFETQYF.

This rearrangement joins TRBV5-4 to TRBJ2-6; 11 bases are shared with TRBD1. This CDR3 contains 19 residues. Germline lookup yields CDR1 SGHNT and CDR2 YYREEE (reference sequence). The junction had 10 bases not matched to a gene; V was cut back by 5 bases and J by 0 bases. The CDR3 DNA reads TGTGCCAGCAGGTCCGGGACAGGGGGTGATAGCTCTGGGGCCAACGTCCTGACTTTC. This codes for CASRSGTGGDSSGANVLTF.

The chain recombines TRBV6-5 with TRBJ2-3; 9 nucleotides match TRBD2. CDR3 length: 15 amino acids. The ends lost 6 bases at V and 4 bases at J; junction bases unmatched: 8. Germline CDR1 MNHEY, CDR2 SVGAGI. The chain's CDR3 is CASRTGLAVADTQYF. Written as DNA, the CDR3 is TGTGCCAGCAGAACGGGACTAGCTGTCGCAGATACGCAGTATTTT.

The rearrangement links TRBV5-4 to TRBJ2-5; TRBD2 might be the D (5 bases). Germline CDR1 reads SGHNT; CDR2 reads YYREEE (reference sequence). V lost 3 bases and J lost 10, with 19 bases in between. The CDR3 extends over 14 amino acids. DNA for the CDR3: TGTGCCAGCAGCTCCGCCGGGAAGTACCGAGACCAGTACTTC. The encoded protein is CASSSAGKYRDQYF.

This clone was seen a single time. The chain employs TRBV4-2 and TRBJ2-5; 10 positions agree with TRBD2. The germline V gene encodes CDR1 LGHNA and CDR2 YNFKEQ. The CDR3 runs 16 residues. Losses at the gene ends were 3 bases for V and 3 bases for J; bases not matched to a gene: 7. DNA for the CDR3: TGTGCCAGCAGCCAGACCTCCGGGACTAGCGAAGAGACCCAGTACTTC. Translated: CASSQTSGTSEETQYF.

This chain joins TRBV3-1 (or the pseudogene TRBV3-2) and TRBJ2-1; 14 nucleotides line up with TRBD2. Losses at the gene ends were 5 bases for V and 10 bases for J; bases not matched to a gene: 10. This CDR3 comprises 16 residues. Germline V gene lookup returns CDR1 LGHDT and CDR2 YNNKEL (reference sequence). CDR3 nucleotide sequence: TGTGCCAGCAGCTTCTGGACTAGCGGGGGGTCGCAGGAGCAGTTCTTC. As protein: CASSFWTSGGSQEQFF.

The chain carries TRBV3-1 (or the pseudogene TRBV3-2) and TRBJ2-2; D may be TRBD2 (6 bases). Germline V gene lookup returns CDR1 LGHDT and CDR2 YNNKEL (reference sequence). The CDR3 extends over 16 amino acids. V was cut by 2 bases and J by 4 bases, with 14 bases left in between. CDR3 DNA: TGTGCCAGCAGCCAATTGCTGGGGGGAGGCACCGGGGAGCTGTTTTTT. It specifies CASSQLLGGGTGELFF.

In DNA form, the CDR3 reads TGTGCCATCAGTGCCGGGCGCAGGGTGTACCAAGAGACCCAGTACTTC. As protein: CAISAGRRVYQETQYF. The chain carries TRBV10-3 and TRBJ2-5; a weak D match, TRBD1 (5 bases). The CDR3 totals 16 residues. Germline-derived CDR1 and CDR2 are ENHRY and SYGVKD. Trimming shortened V by 4 bases and J by 0 bases, and 15 bases separated the two germline ends.

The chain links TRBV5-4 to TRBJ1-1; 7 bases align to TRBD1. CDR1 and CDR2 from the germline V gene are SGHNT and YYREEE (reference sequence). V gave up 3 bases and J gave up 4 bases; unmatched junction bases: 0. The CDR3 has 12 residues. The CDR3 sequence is CASSSGGTEAFF. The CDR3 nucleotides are TGTGCCAGCAGCTCAGGGGGCACTGAAGCTTTCTTT.

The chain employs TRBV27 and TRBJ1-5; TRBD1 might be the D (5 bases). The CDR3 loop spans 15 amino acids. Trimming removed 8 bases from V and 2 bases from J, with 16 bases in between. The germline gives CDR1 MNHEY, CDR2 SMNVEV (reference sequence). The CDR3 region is CASGRGGDGNQPQHF. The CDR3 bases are TGTGCCAGCGGCCGTGGGGGGGATGGCAATCAGCCCCAGCATTTT.

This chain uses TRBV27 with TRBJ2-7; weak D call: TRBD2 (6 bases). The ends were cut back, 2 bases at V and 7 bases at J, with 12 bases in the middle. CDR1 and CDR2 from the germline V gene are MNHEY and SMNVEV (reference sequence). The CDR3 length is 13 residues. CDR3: CASSLNAGREQYF. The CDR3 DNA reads TGTGCCAGCAGTTTAAATGCGGGGCGGGAGCAGTACTTC.

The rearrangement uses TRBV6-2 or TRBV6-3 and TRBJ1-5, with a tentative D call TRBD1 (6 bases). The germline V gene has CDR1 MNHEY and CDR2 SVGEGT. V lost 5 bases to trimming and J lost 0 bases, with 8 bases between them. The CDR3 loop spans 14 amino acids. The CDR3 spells CASSTGNSNQPQHF. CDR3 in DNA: TGTGCCAGCAGTACAGGGAATAGCAATCAGCCCCAGCATTTT.

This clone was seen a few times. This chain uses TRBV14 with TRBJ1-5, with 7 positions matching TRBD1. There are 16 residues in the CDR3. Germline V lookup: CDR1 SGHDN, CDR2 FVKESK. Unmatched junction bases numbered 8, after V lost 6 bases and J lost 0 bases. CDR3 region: CASRGNRGNSNQPQHF. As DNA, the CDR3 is TGTGCCAGCAGAGGGAACAGGGGTAATAGCAATCAGCCCCAGCATTTT.

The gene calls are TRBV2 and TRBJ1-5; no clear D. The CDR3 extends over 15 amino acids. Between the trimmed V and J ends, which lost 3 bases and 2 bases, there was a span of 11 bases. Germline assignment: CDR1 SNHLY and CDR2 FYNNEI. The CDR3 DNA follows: TGTGCCAGCAGTGACTGGCCAGAGGGCAATCAGCCCCAGCATTTT. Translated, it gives CASSDWPEGNQPQHF.

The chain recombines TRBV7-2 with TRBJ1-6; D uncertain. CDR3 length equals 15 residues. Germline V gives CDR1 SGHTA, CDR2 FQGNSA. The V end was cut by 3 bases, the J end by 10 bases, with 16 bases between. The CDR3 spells CASSFSATAGSPLHF. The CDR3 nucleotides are TGTGCCAGCAGCTTTTCGGCCACGGCGGGATCACCCCTCCACTTT.

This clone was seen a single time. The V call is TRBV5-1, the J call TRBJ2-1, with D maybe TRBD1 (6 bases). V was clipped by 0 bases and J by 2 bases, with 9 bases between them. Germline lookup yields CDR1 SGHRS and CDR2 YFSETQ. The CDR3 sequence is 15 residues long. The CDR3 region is CASSLVGHTYNEQFF. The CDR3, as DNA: TGCGCCAGCAGCTTGGTGGGACACACCTACAATGAGCAGTTCTTC. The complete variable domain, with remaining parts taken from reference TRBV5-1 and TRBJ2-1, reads KAGVTQTPRYLIKTRGQQVTLSCSPISGHRSVSWYQQTPGQGLQFLFEYFSETQRNKGNFPGRFSGRQFSNSRSEMNVSTLELGDSALYLCASSLVGHTYNEQFFGPGTRLTVL.

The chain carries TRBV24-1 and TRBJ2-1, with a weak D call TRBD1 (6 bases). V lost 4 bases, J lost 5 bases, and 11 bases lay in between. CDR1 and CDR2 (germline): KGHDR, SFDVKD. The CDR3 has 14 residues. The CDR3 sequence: CATSDSGTNNEQFF. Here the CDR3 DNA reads TGTGCCACCAGTGACTCCGGGACAAACAATGAGCAGTTCTTC.